These 22 T cell receptor beta chains originate from one sample sequenced in a study of beta chain features in type 1 diabetes. Regarding the study as a whole: Shortening of TCRB CDR3s, moderate but significant, appeared in all four CD4+ subsets of Type 1 diabetes patients.

Expressed TCRB transcripts were sequenced because the isolated RNA had all been reverse transcribed beforehand. TCRdb's table, derived via immunoSEQ multiplex PCR, lists solely in-frame clones and lacks some. The repertoire includes approximately 46,000 clones, 35% to 55% of them detected once, and 0.13% sits in the top ten. For these receptors, no antigen is known. The specimen sequenced was stem cell memory CD4+ T cells from blood. All receptors come from a man aged 25-45 years with type 1 diabetes.

The chain joins TRBV4-2 to TRBJ2-7; 8 nucleotides align to TRBD2. Germline lookup yields CDR1 LGHNA and CDR2 YNFKEQ. This CDR3 is built from 17 residues. Trimming at V came to 1 base and at J to 0 bases, leaving 8 bases not matched to a gene. CDR3 DNA sequence: TGTGCCAGCAGCCAAGTAGGGGGGCTAGCGGGCTCCTACGAGCAGTACTTC. Amino acids: CASSQVGGLAGSYEQYF.

This clone was seen a handful of times. CDR3 nucleotides: TGTGCCAGCAGTTCTACCCCACAGGGGAGCGAGCAGTACTTC. This translates into CASSSTPQGSEQYF. V is TRBV28 and J is TRBJ2-7, with 7 bases aligning to TRBD1. Germline CDR1 MDHEN, CDR2 SYDVKM. The CDR3 runs 14 residues. Losses at the gene ends were 4 bases for V and 6 bases for J; bases not matched to a gene: 9.

This clone was detected once. The chain is built from TRBV29-1 and TRBJ1-2, with D perhaps TRBD1 (5 bases). V dropped 7 bases and J dropped 7 bases, with 16 bases sitting between them. From germline, CDR1 is SQVTM and CDR2 ANQGSEA. CDR3 length: 12 amino acids. This CDR3 is CSAFRDISGYTF. CDR3 DNA: TGCAGCGCGTTCAGGGATATAAGTGGCTACACCTTC.

The chain combines TRBV7-9 with TRBJ2-1; weak D call: TRBD2 (5 bases). The CDR3 is made up of 16 amino acids. Germline lookup yields CDR1 SEHNR and CDR2 FQNEAQ (reference sequence). V was trimmed by 1 base and J by 4 bases, leaving 14 bases between them. The CDR3 bases are TGTGCCAGCAGCTTAGGGGTGGGAGCGGCTTACAATGAGCAGTTCTTC. Its protein product is CASSLGVGAAYNEQFF. Combining the CDR3 with reference TRBV7-9 and TRBJ2-1 gives the whole variable domain DTGVSQNPRHKITKRGQNVTFRCDPISEHNRLYWYRQTLGQGPEFLTYFQNEAQLEKSRLLSDRFSAERPKGSFSTLEIQRTEQGDSAMYLCASSLGVGAAYNEQFFGPGTRLTVL.

The chain joins TRBV7-9 to TRBJ2-1; 10 bases line up with TRBD2. From germline, CDR1 is SEHNR and CDR2 FQNEAQ (reference sequence). CDR3 length: 15 amino acids. Trimming cost V 5 bases and J 6 bases; bases outside gene matches: 7. The CDR3 is CASSRLAGVINEQFF. The CDR3 nucleotides read TGTGCCAGCAGCCGCCTAGCGGGAGTTATCAATGAGCAGTTCTTC.

J is TRBJ2-3 and V is TRBV7-8, with D possibly TRBD2 on 7 matching bases. V lost 5 bases and J 0 bases, leaving 18 bases between the germline ends. CDR3 length: 17 residues. CDR1 is SGHVS, CDR2 FQNEAQ, per germline. CDR3 coding DNA: TGTGCCAGCAGCCCCACTCTGGGGGGGCGCAGCACAGATACGCAGTATTTT. Protein: CASSPTLGGRSTDTQYF.

This clone was counted only a few times. This chain uses TRBV29-1 with TRBJ1-1; D might be TRBD1 (5 bases). The germline CDR1 and CDR2 sequences are SQVTM and ANQGSEA. V was trimmed by 7 bases and J by 4 bases, leaving 16 bases between them. The CDR3 runs to 13 residues. Here the CDR3 DNA reads TGCAGCGCCCTGGCAGGGTTTTTCACTGAAGCTTTCTTT. Translation: CSALAGFFTEAFF.

The rearrangement links TRBV10-3 to TRBJ1-2; 7 nucleotides align to TRBD1. Germline V lookup: CDR1 ENHRY, CDR2 SYGVKD. With V trimmed by 3 bases and J by 6 bases, 4 bases remained unmatched. The length of the CDR3 is 13 residues. CDR3 nucleotides: TGTGCCATCAGTGAATCAGGGGGGCATGGCTACACCTTC. Its translation is CAISESGGHGYTF.

This clone was counted only a few times. The V and J genes are TRBV9 and TRBJ2-1; no clear D gene. Germline V gene data show CDR1 as SGDLS and CDR2 as YYNGEE. Trimming shortened V by 2 bases and J by 5 bases, and 8 bases separated the two germline ends. The CDR3 runs 13 residues. CDR3 nucleotide sequence: TGTGCCAGCAGCGTTCGGGTAGACAATGAGCAGTTCTTC. Its translation is CASSVRVDNEQFF.

In its sample, this clone was seen once. CDR3 nucleotide sequence: TGCGCCAGCACGGGGCAGGGGATAGAGGATACGCAGTATTTT. Its translation: CASTGQGIEDTQYF. The rearrangement joins TRBV5-1 to TRBJ2-3; D might be TRBD1 (6 bases). Germline assignment: CDR1 SGHRS and CDR2 YFSETQ. The CDR3 has 14 amino acids. The ends were cut back, 6 bases at V and 6 bases at J, with 17 bases in the middle. The full variable domain, in which reference TRBV5-1 and TRBJ2-3 provide the parts outside the CDR3, is KAGVTQTPRYLIKTRGQQVTLSCSPISGHRSVSWYQQTPGQGLQFLFEYFSETQRNKGNFPGRFSGRQFSNSRSEMNVSTLELGDSALYLCASTGQGIEDTQYFGPGTRLTVL.

The rearrangement links TRBV7-3 to TRBJ2-1, with 8 bases identical to TRBD2. V gave up 4 bases and J gave up 4 bases; unmatched junction bases: 9. In germline, CDR1 is SGHTA, CDR2 FQGTGA. The CDR3 covers 16 residues. In nucleotides, the CDR3 is TGTGCCAGCAGCTCTCCCGGGACTAGGGGGTACAATGAGCAGTTCTTC. Translated: CASSSPGTRGYNEQFF.

The chain carries TRBV4-3 and TRBJ2-7; 10 bases agree with TRBD1. The CDR3 length is 15 residues. Germline lookup yields CDR1 LGHNA and CDR2 YSLEER. V lost 3 bases to trimming and J lost 2 bases; unmatched junction nucleotides: 4. The CDR3 protein is CASSHRDRGTYEQYF. CDR3 sequence (DNA): TGCGCCAGCAGCCACCGGGACAGGGGAACCTACGAGCAGTACTTC.

This clone has more than one count but fewer than ten. The chain has TRBV27 and TRBJ2-7; D is perhaps TRBD2 (5 bases). The V end was cut by 2 bases, the J end by 6 bases, with 11 bases between. This CDR3 region has 13 residues. Per the germline V gene, CDR1 is MNHEY and CDR2 is SMNVEV (reference sequence). In nucleotides, the CDR3 is TGTGCCAGCAGTTTAAGCCACCGGGGCGAGCAGTACTTC. Translated, it gives CASSLSHRGEQYF.

The sample holds a few counts of this clone. The chain uses TRBV18 and TRBJ2-2, with 8 bases matching TRBD2. Germline V gene lookup returns CDR1 KGHSH and CDR2 LQKENI. Losses at the gene ends were 0 bases for V and 0 bases for J; bases not matched to a gene: 3. The CDR3 has 17 residues. CDR3 nucleotide sequence: TGTGCCAGCTCACCACCGGGCGGGAGGACGAACACCGGGGAGCTGTTTTTT. The encoded protein is CASSPPGGRTNTGELFF.

The rearrangement links TRBV18 to TRBJ2-7; 7 bases line up with TRBD2. CDR1 is KGHSH and CDR2 is LQKENI in the germline V gene. This CDR3 spans 15 amino acids. The V gene end was trimmed by 6 bases and the J gene end by 3 bases; junction bases not matched to a gene: 11. This CDR3 is CASSQRTGGGYEQYF. DNA for the CDR3: TGTGCCAGCTCCCAAAGGACGGGAGGAGGCTACGAGCAGTACTTC. The variable domain in full, completed from reference TRBV18 and TRBJ2-7, reads NAGVMQNPRHLVRRRGQEARLRCSPMKGHSHVYWYRQLPEEGLKFMVYLQKENIIDESGMPKERFSAEFPKEGPSILRIQQVVRGDSAAYFCASSQRTGGGYEQYFGPGTRLTVT.

J is TRBJ1-1 and V is TRBV28, with D tentatively TRBD1 (6 bases). Germline V lookup: CDR1 MDHEN, CDR2 SYDVKM. The CDR3 sequence is 15 residues long. Trimming shortened V by 1 base and J by 4 bases, and 13 bases separated the two germline ends. The CDR3 DNA is TGTGCCAGCAGTTTATATGCAGGGGTGGGCACTGAAGCTTTCTTT. Translated, it gives CASSLYAGVGTEAFF. Together with reference TRBV28 and TRBJ1-1, the CDR3 gives the full variable domain: DVKVTQSSRYLVKRTGEKVFLECVQDMDHENMFWYRQDPGLGLRLIYFSYDVKMKEKGDIPEGYSVSREKKERFSLILESASTNQTSMYLCASSLYAGVGTEAFFGQGTRLTVV.

V gene TRBV5-1 combines with J gene TRBJ2-3; maybe TRBD2 (5 bases). Germline V CDR1 and CDR2: SGHRS, YFSETQ. V was shortened by 0 bases and J by 2 bases, with 16 bases between the two germline ends. The CDR3 sequence is 17 residues long. The CDR3 bases are TGCGCCAGCAGCTTGGGGGCTAGCTCGGACGCCACAGATACGCAGTATTTT. The encoded protein is CASSLGASSDATDTQYF.

The V gene is TRBV7-9, the J gene TRBJ1-1; D remains ambiguous. The germline CDR1 and CDR2 sequences are SEHNR and FQNEAQ (reference sequence). This CDR3 region has 13 residues. Trimming stripped 1 base from V and 5 bases from J, with 8 bases between. The CDR3 sequence is CASSLDPGTEAFF. The CDR3 DNA follows: TGTGCCAGCAGCTTAGACCCGGGAACTGAAGCTTTCTTT.

The chain has TRBV29-1 and TRBJ1-1; a weak D match, TRBD1 (5 bases). CDR1 and CDR2 from the germline V gene are SQVTM and ANQGSEA. CDR3 length: 12 residues. V was pared by 4 bases and J by 1 base, with 7 bases between. Written as DNA, the CDR3 is TGCAGCGTTGTAGACAGGAACACTGAAGCTTTCTTT. As protein: CSVVDRNTEAFF.

This clone was found a few times. J is TRBJ2-3 and V is TRBV7-9; 10 bases match TRBD2. The CDR3 is made up of 17 amino acids. CDR1 is SEHNR and CDR2 is FQNEAQ in the germline V gene (reference sequence). Germline trimming cut 5 bases from V and 1 base from J; bases unmatched to any gene: 9. The CDR3 DNA reads TGTGCCAGCAGCAAATACTCCGGGACTAGCGGCACAGATACGCAGTATTTT. Its translation is CASSKYSGTSGTDTQYF.

This clone was seen only a few times. The gene calls are TRBV7-9 and TRBJ2-7; D perhaps matches TRBD1 (6 bases). CDR1 and CDR2 (germline): SEHNR, FQNEAQ (reference sequence). The CDR3 extends over 16 amino acids. Trimming took off 1 base at V and 2 bases at J, with 15 bases between the two ends. The CDR3 sequence: CASSLGRVRGTYEQYF. The CDR3 coding sequence is TGTGCCAGCAGCTTAGGACGGGTCAGGGGAACCTACGAGCAGTACTTC.

The V and J genes are TRBV9 and TRBJ2-3, with D perhaps matching TRBD2 (6 bases). CDR1 and CDR2 from the germline V gene are SGDLS and YYNGEE. CDR3 length equals 16 residues. V lost 0 bases and J lost 0, with 11 bases in between. CDR3 sequence reads: CASSVGASVSTDTQYF. For the CDR3, the DNA is TGTGCCAGCAGCGTAGGAGCTAGCGTAAGCACAGATACGCAGTATTTT. The whole variable domain, remainder taken from reference TRBV9 and TRBJ2-3, is DSGVTQTPKHLITATGQRVTLRCSPRSGDLSVYWYQQSLDQGLQFLIQYYNGEERAKGNILERFSAQQFPDLHSELNLSSLELGDSALYFCASSVGASVSTDTQYFGPGTRLTVL.